The 13 T cell receptor beta chains presented below share a single source sample, sequenced in a study of T cells in Graves' hyperthyroidism and ophthalmopathy. RNA transcripts gave rise to amplified TCR beta CDR3 regions. With the HTBI primer set, the TCR CDR3 went through a first round of RT-PCR. TCRdb used MiXCR to reprocess the multiplex PCR reads, holding one entry per CDR3 protein. The sample lists about 360,000 distinct CDR3 sequences, roughly 12% occurring once. Sample: blood. The source of these receptors is a young man with Graves' hyperthyroidism that later progressed to Graves' ophthalmopathy.

This clonotype was observed many times. The V and J genes are TRBV20-1 and TRBJ1-5; 8 bases fit TRBD1. The CDR3 extends over 14 amino acids. Trimming at V came to 5 bases and at J to 3 bases, leaving 6 bases not matched to a gene. Germline V gene sequence: CDR1 DFQATT, CDR2 SNEGSKA (reference sequence). This chain's CDR3 is CSASWTGINQPQHF. DNA of the CDR3: TGCAGTGCTTCCTGGACAGGGATCAATCAGCCCCAGCATTTT.

This clonotype was counted many times. The rearrangement links TRBV12-3 or TRBV12-4 to TRBJ2-7, with a weak D call TRBD2 (7 bases). This CDR3 has 16 residues. The V end lost 3 bases, the J end lost 6 bases, and 21 bases lay between the germline ends. The DNA for the CDR3 is TGTGCCAGCAGTTTGGGGGGGCGGGGGCCCCCGGGCGAGCAGTACTTC. This encodes CASSLGGRGPPGEQYF.

This clonotype came up many times. J is TRBJ1-4 and V is TRBV7-8; maybe TRBD1 (5 bases). The V gene lost 2 bases and the J gene lost 5 bases, with 15 bases spanning the gap. The CDR3 covers 16 residues. Germline CDR1 reads SGHVS; CDR2 reads FQNEAQ. The CDR3: CASSLWNQGPNEKLFF. CDR3 nucleotide sequence: TGTGCCAGCAGCTTATGGAATCAGGGTCCGAATGAAAAACTGTTTTTT.

In its sample, this clonotype was seen a few times. CDR3 sequence (DNA): TGTGCTACCTTAAGGGGGGCAACGAACACTGAAGCTTTCTTT. The encoded protein is CATLRGATNTEAFF. The chain carries TRBV12-5 and TRBJ1-1; a possible D gene is TRBD1 (6 bases). The CDR3 sequence is 14 residues long. CDR1 and CDR2 (germline): LGHNT, FRNRAP. V was shortened by 10 bases and J by 1 base, with 16 bases between the two germline ends.

The rearrangement uses TRBV11-3 and TRBJ1-3, with D possibly matching TRBD1 (5 bases). CDR3 length: 15 residues. Trimming shortened V by 2 bases and J by 3 bases, and 11 bases separated the two germline ends. CDR1 and CDR2 (germline): SGHNT, YENEEA. As DNA, the CDR3 is TGTGCCAGCAGCTTACGGGGGACTGGTGGAAACACCATATATTTT. As protein: CASSLRGTGGNTIYF.

Comments on this clonotype: This clone may be a read error of a much larger clone one base away. This chain uses TRBV10-3 with TRBJ2-5; 7 positions match TRBD2. Gene TRBJ2-1 matches the end of the DNA better, so the J call may be wrong. Germline V gene sequence: CDR1 ENHRY, CDR2 SYGVKD. This CDR3 has 16 amino acids. CDR3 sequence: CAIRGSGGEHQETQFF. In DNA, the CDR3 is TGTGCCATCAGAGGCAGTGGGGGGGAACACCAAGAGACCCAGTTCTTC.

This clonotype was counted at least ten times. The rearrangement joins TRBV28 to TRBJ2-2; possible D gene TRBD1, 6 bases. The germline CDR1 and CDR2 sequences are MDHEN and SYDVKM. The CDR3 loop spans 12 amino acids. Trimming shortened V by 5 bases and J by 8 bases, and 9 bases separated the two germline ends. The CDR3 coding sequence is TGTGCCAGCAGTCTTGGACAGGGGGAGCTGTTTTTT. This codes for CASSLGQGELFF.

This clonotype occurred many times. This sequence joins TRBV7-9 and TRBJ2-3; 8 bases are a match to TRBD2. Germline CDR1 SEHNR, CDR2 FQNEAQ (reference sequence). The CDR3 has 15 residues. J was trimmed by 2 bases and V by 5 bases; bases with no gene match: 6. For the CDR3, the DNA is TGTGCCAGCAGCCGATCTAGCGGGCCCACAGATACGCAGTATTTT. Translation gives CASSRSSGPTDTQYF.

CDR3 sequence reads: CAISRQEYNEQFF. CDR3 coding DNA: TGTGCCATCAGTCGACAAGAATACAATGAGCAGTTCTTC. The rearrangement uses TRBV10-3 and TRBJ2-1; D uncertain. The length of the CDR3 is 13 residues. V lost 5 bases, J lost 4 bases, and 9 bases lay in between. CDR1 is ENHRY, CDR2 SYGVKD, per germline.

This clonotype was seen many times. V usage is TRBV5-1 and J usage is TRBJ2-7; TRBD2 matches 13 bases. Trimming removed 2 bases from V and 0 bases from J; junction bases left unmatched: 5. Germline loops: CDR1 SGHRS, CDR2 YFSETQ. This CDR3 is built from 17 residues. This CDR3 reads CASSFKTSGGVSYEQYF. In DNA form, the CDR3 reads TGCGCCAGCAGCTTCAAAACTAGCGGGGGGGTCTCCTACGAGCAGTACTTC.

J is TRBJ2-2 and V is TRBV2, with D hard to call. The CDR3 spans 14 residues. V dropped 7 bases and J dropped 4 bases, with 13 bases sitting between them. Looked up from germline, CDR1 is SNHLY and CDR2 is FYNNEI. The DNA for the CDR3 is TGTGCCAGCAAACCCGGGCTACCCACCGGGGAGCTGTTTTTT. Translating gives CASKPGLPTGELFF.

About this clonotype itself: A single base separates this from a much larger clone, so it may be a read error. The CDR3 spells CASGPGANYGYTF. CDR3 DNA sequence: TGTGCCAGCGGCCCGGGTGCTAACTATGGCTACACCTTC. The chain uses TRBV27 and TRBJ1-2, with unresolved D. Germline V lookup: CDR1 MNHEY, CDR2 SMNVEV (reference sequence). Trimming left V 8 bases short and J 0 bases short, with 10 bases between. This CDR3 comprises 13 residues.

This clonotype was found many times. The chain links TRBV24-1 to TRBJ1-5; 9 bases align to TRBD1. Germline values: CDR1 KGHDR, CDR2 SFDVKD. J lost 5 bases, V lost 2 bases, and 3 bases had no gene match. The CDR3 covers 15 residues. The CDR3 region is CATSDSRQGDQPQHF. DNA for the CDR3: TGTGCCACCAGTGATTCCCGACAGGGGGATCAGCCCCAGCATTTT.